The present T cell receptor (beta chain) was sequenced within a study of identifying expanded T cells in peripheral blood. This CDR3 is 13 amino acids long. V lost 3 bases and J 6 bases, leaving 11 bases between the germline ends. Germline V gene data show CDR1 as MRHNA and CDR2 as SNTAGT. Method: immunoSEQ multiplex PCR; TCRdb's copy keeps in-frame clones and lacks some. Found here are about 91,000 clones, approximately 88% of them singletons; the top ten hold roughly 4%. General observations from the study: Technical replicates showed around 1.2 changed clones; two weeks 15 to 20; four weeks 19.

With respect to this clone: Its target is not known.

Sequences were obtained from blood. The chain combines TRBV6-4 with TRBJ1-1; D is ambiguous. This receptor was identified in a person aged 18 to 70 in good health. CDR3 amino acids: CASSEAAGAEAFF. The CDR3 coding sequence is TGTGCCAGCAGTGAGGCGGCCGGGGCTGAAGCTTTCTTT.